The next 32 T cell receptor beta chains were all read from a single sample in a study of T cells in localized non-small cell lung cancer. Assay used: immunoSEQ multiplex PCR; TCRdb lists only in-frame clones, some missing. The data contain about 5,100 clones, less than 50% of them singletons. This material consisted of lung tumor tissue, taken before any cancer treatment. The receptor set was obtained from a man aged 40-75 years with stage I lung adenocarcinoma.

This clone was recorded a few times. This chain joins TRBV6-8 and TRBJ1-1, with 8 bases that match TRBD1. CDR1 MNHGY and CDR2 SAAAGT come from the germline V gene. Unmatched junction bases numbered 15, after V lost 5 bases and J lost 7 bases. The CDR3 totals 16 residues. CDR3 protein: CASSIGTGWSVGEAFF. In DNA, the CDR3 is TGTGCCAGCAGTATTGGGACAGGTTGGTCAGTAGGTGAAGCTTTCTTT.

Written as DNA, the CDR3 is TGCGCCAGCGGTTCAGCGTCTCTCGGACAGGGGGGCGGAGCTTTCTTT. Encoded protein: CASGSASLGQGGGAFF. The chain employs TRBV1 and TRBJ1-1; the table's D call TRBD1 went unverified against the DNA. TRBV1 is marked as a pseudogene. This CDR3 comprises 16 residues.

This clone came up a few times. J is TRBJ2-1 and V is TRBV18; D gene uncertain. V was pared by 2 bases and J by 9 bases, with 17 bases between. The CDR3 consists of 15 residues. Germline V lookup: CDR1 KGHSH, CDR2 LQKENI. The CDR3 protein is CASSPIIGDGSEQFF. The CDR3 DNA is TGTGCCAGCTCACCAATAATCGGCGACGGCTCTGAGCAGTTCTTC.

The chain uses TRBV28 and TRBJ1-1, with D possibly TRBD1 on 6 matching bases. CDR1 is MDHEN and CDR2 is SYDVKM in the germline V gene. The CDR3 covers 13 residues. V gave up 11 bases and J gave up 0 bases, with 13 bases separating them. For the CDR3, the DNA is TGTGCCTGGCGGAGGGGGATGAACACTGAAGCTTTCTTT. As protein: CAWRRGMNTEAFF.

The gene calls are TRBV19 and TRBJ1-1; the D gene is possibly TRBD1 (5 bases). V lost 3 bases to trimming and J lost 3 bases, with 8 bases between them. Looked up from germline, CDR1 is LNHDA and CDR2 is SQIVND (reference sequence). The length of the CDR3 is 13 residues. CDR3 amino acids: CASSMWGDTEAFF. Written as DNA, the CDR3 is TGTGCCAGTAGTATGTGGGGGGACACTGAAGCTTTCTTT.

There are a few counts of this clone. This chain joins TRBV30 and TRBJ2-5; tentative D call: TRBD1 (5 bases). This CDR3 comprises 17 residues. V was cut by 3 bases and J by 5 bases, with 25 bases left in between. CDR1 is GTSNPN, CDR2 SVGIG, per germline (reference sequence). CDR3 sequence (DNA): TGTGCCTGGAGGGGTATTAAGGTGGGGCGACGGGTGGAGACCCAGTACTTC. Encoded protein: CAWRGIKVGRRVETQYF.

The chain combines TRBV9 with TRBJ2-1; the match to TRBD1 covers 7 bases. This CDR3 has 14 residues. The germline V gene has CDR1 SGDLS and CDR2 YYNGEE. J gave up 6 bases and V 3 bases, and 6 bases lay outside the gene matches. The CDR3 sequence: CASSGRRGSNEQFF. CDR3 DNA: TGTGCCAGCAGCGGGCGCAGGGGGAGCAATGAGCAGTTCTTC.

The CDR3 loop is CACAGTTNEKLFF. In DNA form, the CDR3 reads TGTGCCTGTGCCGGGACAACTAATGAAAAACTGTTTTTT. V usage is TRBV30 and J usage is TRBJ1-4, with D uncertain. The CDR3 is made up of 13 amino acids. The germline V gene encodes CDR1 GTSNPN and CDR2 SVGIG (reference sequence). Trimming removed 6 bases from V and 0 bases from J, with 8 bases in between.

V gene TRBV5-1 combines with J gene TRBJ1-4, with D perhaps TRBD1 (5 bases). V lost 4 bases to trimming and J lost 7 bases, with 14 bases between them. The CDR3 is 14 amino acids. Germline V gives CDR1 SGHRS, CDR2 YFSETQ. The CDR3 protein is CASSPGVRGEKLFF. Here the CDR3 DNA reads TGCGCCAGCAGCCCGGGGGTCCGGGGTGAAAAACTGTTTTTT.

The rearrangement joins TRBV18 to TRBJ2-5; TRBD1 matches 9 bases. CDR3 size: 13 residues. Germline V gives CDR1 KGHSH, CDR2 LQKENI. Trimming removed 5 bases from V and 5 bases from J; junction bases left unmatched: 3. In nucleotides, the CDR3 is TGTGCCAGCTCAGCGGGACAGGGTGAGACCCAGTACTTC. This translates into CASSAGQGETQYF.

The chain recombines TRBV6-8 with TRBJ2-7, with 8 bases identical to TRBD1. CDR1 and CDR2 from the germline V gene are MNHGY and SAAAGT. The CDR3 has 14 amino acids. The V segment lost 6 bases and the J segment 2 bases; nucleotides outside the gene matches: 6. This CDR3 is CASSRQGKAYEQYF. The CDR3 DNA is TGTGCCAGCAGCAGACAGGGGAAGGCCTACGAGCAGTACTTC.

The chain uses TRBV9 and TRBJ2-7; 11 bases are shared with TRBD1. The CDR3 runs 16 residues. J was trimmed by 7 bases and V by 0 bases; bases with no gene match: 9. Germline CDR1 is SGDLS and CDR2 is YYNGEE. DNA for the CDR3: TGTGCCAGCAGCGTAGGGACAGGGGGCGGGTCTAGGGAGCAGTACTTC. Encoded protein: CASSVGTGGGSREQYF.

Judged by abundance, this clone is medium-sized. The chain carries TRBV9 and TRBJ1-2; D not certain. The CDR3 is 16 residues long. From germline, CDR1 is SGDLS and CDR2 YYNGEE. The V gene lost 2 bases and the J gene lost 0 bases, with 14 bases spanning the gap. CDR3 DNA: TGTGCCAGCAGCGTTGAGGAACCGGGAACTAACTATGGCTACACCTTC. Encoded protein: CASSVEEPGTNYGYTF.

This clone was detected only a few times. V usage is TRBV19 and J usage is TRBJ1-4; D unclear. The germline CDR1 and CDR2 sequences are LNHDA and SQIVND (reference sequence). This CDR3 is 12 amino acids long. The V end lost 6 bases, the J end lost 3 bases, and 5 bases lay between the germline ends. CDR3 bases: TGTGCCAGTAGCCCCTCTAATGAAAAACTGTTTTTT. It codes for CASSPSNEKLFF.

The chain combines TRBV18 with TRBJ1-1, with a weak D call TRBD1 (5 bases). The CDR3 runs to 15 residues. CDR1 and CDR2 from the germline V gene are KGHSH and LQKENI. The V end was cut by 2 bases, the J end by 0 bases, with 10 bases between. The CDR3 region has the DNA TGTGCCAGCTCACCATCATCAGGGATGAACACTGAAGCTTTCTTT. Translating gives CASSPSSGMNTEAFF.

V is TRBV6-8 and J is TRBJ1-4; D ambiguous. CDR3 length: 14 residues. Germline V CDR1 and CDR2: MNHGY, SAAAGT. The ends were cut back, 5 bases at V and 7 bases at J, with 14 bases in the middle. The CDR3 DNA sequence: TGTGCCAGCAGTCCCGGGGTCTTATTTGAAAAACTGTTTTTT. Encoded protein: CASSPGVLFEKLFF.

The CDR3 loop reads CASSIPNYGYTF. CDR3 in DNA: TGTGCCAGTAGTATACCGAACTATGGCTACACCTTC. The chain joins TRBV19 to TRBJ1-2; D unclear. V lost 2 bases to trimming and J lost 2 bases, with 3 bases between them. Per germline, CDR1 LNHDA and CDR2 SQIVND (reference sequence). The CDR3 consists of 12 residues.

This sequence joins TRBV28 and TRBJ2-5; D remains ambiguous. CDR3 length: 14 residues. V was cut by 7 bases and J by 5 bases, with 17 bases left in between. Per germline, CDR1 MDHEN and CDR2 SYDVKM. CDR3 amino acids: CASTLTGSRETQYF. The CDR3 DNA reads as TGTGCCAGCACCCTAACCGGCAGTCGGGAGACCCAGTACTTC.

This CDR3 reads CASSESPTLIQYF. CDR3 sequence (DNA): TGTGCCAGCAGTGAATCCCCGACTCTAATTCAGTACTTC. The chain recombines TRBV25-1 with TRBJ2-4; D ambiguous. The V and J ends lost 1 base and 10 bases respectively, with 11 bases between them. In germline, CDR1 is MGHDK, CDR2 SYGVNS. This CDR3 spans 13 amino acids.

In its sample, this clone ranks as medium-sized. The V call is TRBV6-8, the J call TRBJ2-7; 9 nucleotides agree with TRBD2. The length of the CDR3 is 17 residues. Germline assignment: CDR1 MNHGY and CDR2 SAAAGT. V was pared by 8 bases and J by 11 bases, with 25 bases of the junction left unmatched. This CDR3 reads CASCPQRGASGMWEEYF. The CDR3 nucleotides are TGTGCCAGCTGCCCGCAGCGGGGGGCCTCCGGGATGTGGGAGGAGTACTTC.

The chain combines TRBV29-1 with TRBJ1-1, with D perhaps matching TRBD1 (5 bases). Germline V gives CDR1 SQVTM, CDR2 ANQGSEA. The CDR3 runs to 13 residues. Trimming left V 8 bases short and J 5 bases short, with 18 bases between. The CDR3 DNA is TGCAGCCCCCTGGGGCAGGGTGGAACTGAAGCTTTCTTT. Protein: CSPLGQGGTEAFF.

The chain combines TRBV18 with TRBJ2-3, with unresolved D. The CDR3 is made up of 13 amino acids. The V gene's germline CDR1 is KGHSH and CDR2 LQKENI. V gave up 6 bases and J gave up 0 bases, with 7 bases separating them. CDR3 loop: CASSLSSTDTQYF. CDR3 nucleotide sequence: TGTGCCAGCTCTCTATCTAGCACAGATACGCAGTATTTT.

This clone was observed once. The CDR3 DNA reads TGTGCCAGCAGCCAATGGGGGAGTGAAAAACTGTTTTTT. Translated, it gives CASSQWGSEKLFF. The chain uses TRBV14 and TRBJ1-4; TRBD1 might be the D (5 bases). V was pared by 2 bases and J by 7 bases, with 8 bases between. The CDR3 is 13 amino acids. CDR1 SGHDN and CDR2 FVKESK come from the germline V gene. The full variable domain, with the rest looked up from reference TRBV14 and TRBJ1-4, is EAGVTQFPSHSVIEKGQTVTLRCDPISGHDNLYWYRRVMGKEIKFLLHFVKESKQDESGMPNNRFLAERTGGTYSTLKVQPAELEDSGVYFCASSQWGSEKLFFGSGTQLSVL.

This clone turned up a few times. CDR3 DNA sequence: TGTGCCAGCAGTCGCTTATCAACTAATGAAAAACTGTTTTTT. This translates into CASSRLSTNEKLFF. The chain joins TRBV2 to TRBJ1-4; D is undetermined. V lost 5 bases, J lost 0 bases, and 7 bases lay in between. Germline CDR1 and CDR2: SNHLY and FYNNEI. This CDR3 is built from 14 residues.

This clone showed up just a few times. This rearrangement joins TRBV11-3 to TRBJ1-1; D is unclear. This CDR3 has 15 residues. V dropped 5 bases and J dropped 5 bases, with 18 bases sitting between them. CDR1 is SGHNT, CDR2 YENEEA, per germline. The CDR3 nucleotides are TGTGCCAGCAGCCCCAATGGACCGCTCGGGACTGAAGCTTTCTTT. Translated, it gives CASSPNGPLGTEAFF.

This clone was counted only a few times. The chain recombines TRBV9 with TRBJ2-1; no clear D gene. Per the germline V gene, CDR1 is SGDLS and CDR2 is YYNGEE. This CDR3 is built from 13 residues. Trimming removed 4 bases from V and 8 bases from J, with 13 bases in between. CDR3 in DNA: TGTGCCAGCAGCCCTTCTAGTGTTCATGAGCAGTTCTTC. This codes for CASSPSSVHEQFF.

In its sample, this clone was seen a few times. This chain connects TRBV6-8 to TRBJ1-2, with D possibly TRBD1 on 5 matching bases. Germline-derived CDR1 and CDR2 are MNHGY and SAAAGT. The CDR3 totals 14 residues. Trimming removed 6 bases from V and 8 bases from J, with 19 bases in between. This CDR3 is CASRGSGGRGGYTF. CDR3 bases: TGTGCCAGCAGAGGGTCCGGGGGTCGTGGCGGCTACACCTTC.

This clone was found a few times. The genes are TRBV2 and TRBJ2-7; 11 bases map to TRBD1. With V trimmed by 6 bases and J by 7 bases, 14 bases remained unmatched. CDR1 and CDR2 from the germline V gene are SNHLY and FYNNEI. The CDR3 contains 16 residues. The CDR3 coding sequence is TGTGCCAGCAGCCTCCGACGTGGACAGGGGGCTGAGGAGCAGTACTTC. Translated, it gives CASSLRRGQGAEEQYF.

This clone has just a few counts. V and J are TRBV11-3 and TRBJ1-3, with 9 positions matching TRBD1. The CDR3 sequence is 16 residues long. Trimming at V came to 6 bases and at J to 7 bases, leaving 13 bases not matched to a gene. Germline CDR1 SGHNT, CDR2 YENEEA. The CDR3 DNA reads as TGTGCCAGCAGTCACGCCGGGACAGGGAGTTCTAACACCATATATTTT. This translates into CASSHAGTGSSNTIYF.

This clone occurred many times. As DNA, the CDR3 is TGTGCCATCAGTGAGTCCTTGAGGACAGGGATGTACCAAGAGACCCAGTACTTC. This translates into CAISESLRTGMYQETQYF. The genes are TRBV10-3 and TRBJ2-5; 8 bases fit TRBD1. V shed 0 bases, J shed 0 bases, and the junction held 9 bases outside the gene matches. Germline V gene sequence: CDR1 ENHRY, CDR2 SYGVKD. The CDR3 covers 18 residues.

This clone is labeled medium-sized. The chain has TRBV9 and TRBJ2-5; D is perhaps TRBD1 (5 bases). Trimming pared 6 bases from V and 3 bases from J, leaving 12 bases between. Germline V gene data show CDR1 as SGDLS and CDR2 as YYNGEE. This CDR3 is 13 amino acids long. CDR3 sequence reads: CASTWGLKETQYF. CDR3 sequence (DNA): TGTGCCAGCACGTGGGGCTTGAAAGAGACCCAGTACTTC. The full variable domain, its missing parts supplied by reference TRBV9 and TRBJ2-5, is DSGVTQTPKHLITATGQRVTLRCSPRSGDLSVYWYQQSLDQGLQFLIQYYNGEERAKGNILERFSAQQFPDLHSELNLSSLELGDSALYFCASTWGLKETQYFGPGTRLLVL.

V and J are TRBV30 and TRBJ2-3; D gene uncertain. CDR1 and CDR2 (germline): GTSNPN, SVGIG (reference sequence). The CDR3 totals 11 residues. The CDR3 here is CAAALGDTQYF. CDR3 nucleotides: TGTGCGGCCGCGTTGGGAGATACGCAGTATTTT.